A single sample is the source of the 19 T cell receptor beta chains below, sequenced in a study of T cell repertoires in ileal Crohn's disease. This table comes from immunoSEQ multiplex PCR, and its TCRdb copy is limited to in-frame clones, with some not included. The repertoire holds some 28,000 clones, with around 80% as singletons. Sequenced input: ileal tissue. The receptors come from an adult with Crohn's disease.

The rearrangement joins TRBV10-3 to TRBJ1-1; 9 bases align to TRBD1. Germline V lookup: CDR1 ENHRY, CDR2 SYGVKD. V shed 2 bases, J shed 8 bases, and the junction held 3 bases outside the gene matches. This CDR3 contains 13 residues. This CDR3 is CAISERGTGEAFF. In DNA, the CDR3 is TGTGCCATCAGTGAGAGGGGGACAGGGGAAGCTTTCTTT.

The chain uses TRBV13 and TRBJ1-6, with D possibly matching TRBD1 (6 bases). V was clipped by 5 bases and J by 5 bases, with 19 bases between them. The CDR3 runs 17 residues. Germline assignment: CDR1 PRHDT and CDR2 FYEKMQ (reference sequence). CDR3 in DNA: TGTGCCAGCAGCCAACCCACAGGGTTGGTGAATAATTCACCCCTCCACTTT. It translates to CASSQPTGLVNNSPLHF.

This chain uses TRBV7-8 with TRBJ2-3; D not certain. Deletions cut 5 bases from V and 5 bases from J, with 8 bases between. CDR3 length: 12 residues. Per the germline V gene, CDR1 is SGHVS and CDR2 is FQNEAQ. In DNA form, the CDR3 reads TGTGCCAGCAGCAGTCTACGAGATACGCAGTATTTT. Translated, it gives CASSSLRDTQYF.

The chain has TRBV5-1 and TRBJ1-6; D ambiguous. The CDR3 loop spans 12 amino acids. The V and J ends lost 4 bases and 10 bases respectively, with 9 bases between them. The germline V gene has CDR1 SGHRS and CDR2 YFSETQ. CDR3 amino acids: CASSINQSPLHF. CDR3 coding DNA: TGCGCCAGCAGCATAAATCAGTCACCCCTCCACTTT.

Notes on this clone: The junction departs from the called germline gene at one end, perhaps through a read error. The chain carries TRBV30 and TRBJ2-3, with TRBD2 matching over 7 bases. Germline-derived CDR1 and CDR2 are GTSNPN and SVGIG (reference sequence). CDR3 length equals 14 residues. The CDR3 here is CAWSIGGGSDMQYF. The DNA for the CDR3 is TGTGCCTGGAGTATAGGCGGGGGATCAGATATGCAGTATTTT.

This chain connects TRBV18 to TRBJ2-1; 8 nucleotides agree with TRBD2. From germline, CDR1 is KGHSH and CDR2 LQKENI. With V trimmed by 4 bases and J by 0 bases, 5 bases remained unmatched. The CDR3 has 16 amino acids. The CDR3 reads CASSRGGMSSYNEQFF. The CDR3 bases are TGTGCCAGCTCACGCGGGGGGATGAGCTCCTACAATGAGCAGTTCTTC.

Comment on this clone: The same CDR3 can be traced to other DNA sequences in this sample. The J gene is TRBJ2-7, the V gene TRBV6-1, with D unresolved. Germline V gene data show CDR1 as MNHNS and CDR2 as SASEGT. Trimming stripped 6 bases from V and 0 bases from J, with 3 bases between. This CDR3 is built from 11 residues. In nucleotides, the CDR3 is TGTGCCAGCAGCCGCTCCTACGAGCAGTACTTC. This encodes CASSRSYEQYF.

The rearrangement links TRBV5-1 to TRBJ1-2, with 10 positions matching TRBD1. This CDR3 comprises 14 residues. CDR1 and CDR2 from the germline V gene are SGHRS and YFSETQ. V lost 4 bases, J lost 6 bases, and 6 bases stayed unmatched. The CDR3: CASSTRQGANGYTF. DNA of the CDR3: TGCGCCAGCAGCACCCGACAGGGGGCAAATGGCTACACCTTC.

The genes are TRBV5-6 and TRBJ2-3; TRBD2 aligns across 11 bases. Germline CDR1 SGHDT, CDR2 YYEEEE. Trimming took 9 bases from V and 4 from J; bases not matched to a gene: 7. CDR3 size: 14 residues. The CDR3 bases are TGTGCCACCCTAACTAGCGGGGGATCAGATACGCAGTATTTT. Its translation: CATLTSGGSDTQYF. The complete variable domain, with remaining parts taken from reference TRBV5-6 and TRBJ2-3, reads DAGVTQSPTHLIKTRGQQVTLRCSPKSGHDTVSWYQQALGQGPQFIFQYYEEEERQRGNFPDRFSGHQFPNYSSELNVNALLLGDSALYLCATLTSGGSDTQYFGPGTRLTVL.

This clone has a handful of counts. The sample contains more than one DNA sequence encoding this CDR3. The chain is built from TRBV10-1 and TRBJ2-2; 7 bases are shared with TRBD1. Unmatched junction bases numbered 4, after V lost 6 bases and J lost 0 bases. Germline V lookup: CDR1 WNHNN, CDR2 SYGVQD (reference sequence). CDR3 length equals 15 residues. The DNA for the CDR3 is TGCGCCAGCAGCAGGGACAGTGCGAACACCGGGGAGCTGTTTTTT. Translation gives CASSRDSANTGELFF.

The gene calls are TRBV27 and TRBJ2-7, with D possibly being TRBD1 (5 bases). V lost 1 base and J 2 bases, leaving 15 bases between the germline ends. Germline V lookup: CDR1 MNHEY, CDR2 SMNVEV (reference sequence). The CDR3 consists of 16 residues. The CDR3 region is CASSLYFTGRTYEQYF. The CDR3 nucleotides read TGTGCCAGCAGTTTATATTTCACAGGACGAACCTACGAGCAGTACTTC.

The chain combines TRBV6-5 with TRBJ2-3; 7 positions agree with TRBD2. Germline V gene data show CDR1 as MNHEY and CDR2 as SVGAGI. Germline trimming cut 6 bases from V and 1 base from J; bases unmatched to any gene: 4. CDR3 length: 14 amino acids. CDR3 bases: TGTGCCAGCAGACCCCGGGGGGGCACAGATACGCAGTATTTT. It translates to CASRPRGGTDTQYF.

This chain joins TRBV5-1 and TRBJ2-7; TRBD1 matches at 10 bases. This CDR3 is 14 amino acids long. Germline CDR1 is SGHRS and CDR2 is YFSETQ. Trimming at V came to 5 bases and at J to 2 bases, leaving 4 bases not matched to a gene. CDR3 sequence: CASRAGTGAYEQYF. The DNA of the CDR3 is TGCGCCAGCAGGGCCGGGACAGGGGCCTACGAGCAGTACTTC.

This clone was recorded only once. This chain connects TRBV9 to TRBJ1-1; no reliable D call. Per the germline V gene, CDR1 is SGDLS and CDR2 is YYNGEE. The length of the CDR3 is 14 residues. V shed 3 bases and J shed 5 bases, with 14 bases lying between them. The CDR3 region has the DNA TGTGCCAGCAGCGACGAAGGCGAGAGGACTGAAGCTTTCTTT. Its translation: CASSDEGERTEAFF.

J is TRBJ2-1 and V is TRBV13; D call uncertain. There are 13 residues in the CDR3. Deletions cut 0 bases from V and 6 bases from J, with 6 bases between. The V gene's germline CDR1 is PRHDT and CDR2 FYEKMQ (reference sequence). The CDR3 reads CASSLGRSNEQFF. The CDR3 bases are TGTGCCAGCAGCTTAGGAAGGAGCAATGAGCAGTTCTTC.

The gene calls are TRBV29-1 and TRBJ2-1, with TRBD2 matching 7 bases. Per the germline V gene, CDR1 is SQVTM and CDR2 is ANQGSEA. This CDR3 is 13 amino acids long. After removal of 4 bases from V and 4 bases from J, the junction contained 4 bases not matched to a gene. The CDR3 coding sequence is TGCAGCGTTGCTAGCGGAACTTACAATGAGCAGTTCTTC. Translating gives CSVASGTYNEQFF.

The rearrangement joins TRBV19 to TRBJ2-7; no definite D call. Looked up from germline, CDR1 is LNHDA and CDR2 is SQIVND (reference sequence). V was pared by 3 bases and J by 2 bases, with 11 bases between. The CDR3 covers 14 residues. The DNA for the CDR3 is TGTGCCAGTAGTATGGTGGCAGAAGCCTACGAGCAGTACTTC. Translating it yields CASSMVAEAYEQYF. The full variable domain, completed using reference TRBV19 and TRBJ2-7, is DGGITQSPKYLFRKEGQNVTLSCEQNLNHDAMYWYRQDPGQGLRLIYYSQIVNDFQKGDIAEGYSVSREKKESFPLTVTSAQKNPTAFYLCASSMVAEAYEQYFGPGTRLTVT.

The chain's CDR3 is CASSRDSQNEKLFF. In DNA, the CDR3 is TGTGCCAGCAGCCGGGACAGTCAAAATGAAAAACTGTTTTTT. V gene TRBV6-6 combines with J gene TRBJ1-4; 7 bases align to TRBD1. Losses at the gene ends were 6 bases for V and 5 bases for J; bases not matched to a gene: 6. This CDR3 comprises 14 residues. Germline CDR1 MNHNY, CDR2 SVGAGI (reference sequence).

The chain couples TRBV7-3 to TRBJ2-5; TRBD2 matches at 8 bases. This CDR3 is built from 15 residues. Looked up from germline, CDR1 is SGHTA and CDR2 is FQGTGA. V was pared by 4 bases and J by 1 base, with 5 bases of the junction left unmatched. For the CDR3, the DNA is TGTGCCAGCAGCTCCCTGCGGGGGGCCCAAGAGACCCAGTACTTC. As protein: CASSSLRGAQETQYF.